This T cell receptor beta chain was obtained from a study of control samples from healthy donors and cancer patients. Only in-frame clones appear in the TCRdb table, and some are missing; sequencing was by immunoSEQ multiplex PCR. The table includes approximately 89,000 clones, more than 75% detected once. V was clipped by 4 bases and J by 0 bases, with 11 bases between them. The CDR3 extends over 15 amino acids. Germline CDR1 reads SGHTS; CDR2 reads YDEGEE. The receptor was isolated from a middle-aged man in good health. This chain uses TRBV5-8 with TRBJ2-1; no firm D call. The specimen sequenced was blood. CDR3: CASSQGTSSYNEQFF. The CDR3 coding sequence is TGTGCCAGCAGCCAAGGAACCAGCTCCTACAATGAGCAGTTCTTC.